This TCR beta chain is from a study of radiation and T cells in renal cell carcinoma. Study information: Nephrectomy followed 15 Gy stereotactic body radiation by 4 weeks. Study-level results: In blood, top tumor clones expanded by 2 weeks, shrinking by 4.

To note about this clone: Its cognate antigen is unknown.

The data were produced by immunoSEQ multiplex PCR, yet TCRdb's version contains in-frame clones alone and is incomplete. The sample shows 150,000 or so clones, roughly 88% of them seen only once. The time point is: baseline pretreatment blood. Treatment indicated: 15 Gy SBRT to primary tumor, nephrectomy 4 weeks later. The sample was blood, taken from a patient whose treatment included radiotherapy and nephrectomy. The sequence was obtained from a woman in her fifties or sixties with renal cell carcinoma.

This CDR3 is CASRKGQAYTGELFF. Written as DNA, the CDR3 is TGCGCCAGCAGAAAGGGACAGGCGTACACCGGGGAGCTGTTTTTT. This sequence joins TRBV5-1 and TRBJ2-2, with 8 nucleotides matching TRBD1. V was clipped by 5 bases and J by 3 bases; unmatched bases: 6. This CDR3 contains 15 residues. Germline CDR1 SGHRS, CDR2 YFSETQ. Drawing the rest from reference TRBV5-1 and TRBJ2-2, the complete variable domain is KAGVTQTPRYLIKTRGQQVTLSCSPISGHRSVSWYQQTPGQGLQFLFEYFSETQRNKGNFPGRFSGRQFSNSRSEMNVSTLELGDSALYLCASRKGQAYTGELFFGEGSRLTVL.